This T cell receptor (beta chain) was identified during a study of post-analysis software for immune sequencing data. Study results and limitations: When patients were compared with controls, a handful of TRBV segments were more frequent, TRBV5-6, TRBV5-1 and TRBV20-1 among them.

Germline CDR1 reads ENHRY; CDR2 reads SYGVKD. The length of the CDR3 is 14 residues. The V segment lost 6 bases and the J segment 6 bases; nucleotides outside the gene matches: 7. A word on this clonotype: What it recognizes is unknown.

cDNA libraries of TCR beta carried unique molecular identifiers. TCRdb recomputed calls from the PCR reads with MiXCR, one row per CDR3 protein. The sample carries some 690,000 distinct CDR3 sequences, roughly 27% recorded once. This chain joins TRBV10-3 and TRBJ2-7, with TRBD1 matching 11 bases. The source is a girl aged 10 to 17 with multiple sclerosis. The material sequenced was blood. The DNA of the CDR3 is TGTGCCATCAGGGGGGACAGGGGGAGCTGCGAGCAGTACTTC. This codes for CAIRGDRGSCEQYF.